This T cell receptor beta chain appears in the sequencing data of a study of T cells in Graves' hyperthyroidism and ophthalmopathy. Study as a whole: Before treatment of any kind, peripheral blood was taken at initial diagnosis.

RNA transcripts yielded amplified TCR beta CDR3 regions. HTBI primers were employed in a first-round RT-PCR of the TCR CDR3. TCRdb used MiXCR to reprocess the multiplex PCR reads, holding one entry per CDR3 protein. The sample lists a few hundred thousand distinct CDR3 sequences, about 13% occurring once. General study results and limits: Most clonotypes expanded in thyroid above 0.001 were likewise present in blood.

Trimming removed 3 bases from V and 5 bases from J, with 7 bases in between. The germline V gene has CDR1 SGHAT and CDR2 FQNNGV. The CDR3 runs to 13 residues. Regarding this clonotype: Its antigen is as yet unknown.

The study left out patients who had uncontrolled infection, other autoimmune disease, pregnancy or lactation. Sequencing was carried out using blood. V gene TRBV11-2 combines with J gene TRBJ2-2; possible D gene TRBD2, 5 bases. The receptor was derived from a woman between 40 and 55 years old with Graves' ophthalmopathy. The CDR3: CASSFTGTGELFF. Written as DNA, the CDR3 is TGTGCCAGCAGCTTTACGGGAACCGGGGAGCTGTTTTTT.